This entry is about one T cell receptor beta chain. Its antigen is unidentified. CDR1 is SGHRS, CDR2 YFSETQ, per germline. This CDR3 comprises 15 residues. V shed 1 base and J 6 bases; nucleotides not matched to a gene: 8. Some clones are missing from TCRdb's copy, which holds only in-frame ones; the method was immunoSEQ multiplex PCR. The sample carries 2 million to 2.5 million clones, approximately 96% recorded once. These data originate in a study of shared clonotypes between healthy human individuals. Regarding the study as a whole: Clonotypes which were not shared had lower generation probabilities than clonotypes that all four donors shared. It was observed that 5% to 6% of naive CD4 clonotypes were shared across a handful of donors. Estimated richness values were generally larger in naive subsets than in memory subsets.

Sequencing input: naive CD4+ T cells sorted from blood. Described subset: CD45RA+ positively selected. The chain has TRBV5-1 and TRBJ2-7; TRBD2 aligns across 9 bases. The receptor's source is a man between 18 and 29 years old in good health. CDR3 protein: CASSLISGRVGEQYF. In DNA form, the CDR3 reads TGCGCCAGCAGCTTGATTAGCGGGAGAGTAGGCGAGCAGTACTTC. Complete variable domain (other parts from reference TRBV5-1 and TRBJ2-7): KAGVTQTPRYLIKTRGQQVTLSCSPISGHRSVSWYQQTPGQGLQFLFEYFSETQRNKGNFPGRFSGRQFSNSRSEMNVSTLELGDSALYLCASSLISGRVGEQYFGPGTRLTVT.